Presented here are 21 T cell receptor beta chains from one specimen sequenced in a study of T cells in Graves' hyperthyroidism and ophthalmopathy. The source material, RNA transcripts, was used to amplify TCR beta CDR3 regions. The TCR CDR3 first-round RT-PCR relied on the HTBI primer set. TCRdb re-derived calls from the multiplex PCR reads in MiXCR, one entry per CDR3 protein. This table holds about 300,000 distinct CDR3 sequences, approximately 18% found once. The sample taken for sequencing was blood. All receptors derive from a man aged 50 or older with Graves' ophthalmopathy.

V usage is TRBV27 and J usage is TRBJ2-7, with no clear D. In germline, CDR1 is MNHEY, CDR2 SMNVEV (reference sequence). V lost 8 bases and J 2 bases, leaving 13 bases between the germline ends. There are 13 residues in the CDR3. The DNA for the CDR3 is TGTGCCAGCGCCCCATCTTCTCCCTACGAGCAGTACTTC. Amino acid sequence: CASAPSSPYEQYF.

Worth noting for this clonotype: A junction end diverges from the germline sequence, so it may reflect a read error. This sequence joins TRBV6-9 and TRBJ2-7; 7 nucleotides agree with TRBD1. Per the germline V gene, CDR1 is MNHGY and CDR2 is SVAAGI. CDR3 length: 14 amino acids. The CDR3 DNA is TGTGCCAGCAGTTACGACAGGGACGTCTACGAGCCGTACTTC. Its translation: CASSYDRDVYEPYF.

The V gene is TRBV20-1, the J gene TRBJ2-7; D is possibly TRBD2 (5 bases). This CDR3 spans 13 amino acids. The germline V and J ends were trimmed by 6 bases and 6 bases, with 18 bases remaining between them. The germline V gene encodes CDR1 DFQATT and CDR2 SNEGSKA (reference sequence). CDR3 in amino acids: CSAKPGKWGEQYF. Written as DNA, the CDR3 is TGCAGTGCGAAACCCGGGAAGTGGGGCGAGCAGTACTTC.

This clonotype was detected many times. This chain links TRBV20-1 with TRBJ2-3; D not certain. Germline CDR1 reads DFQATT; CDR2 reads SNEGSKA (reference sequence). This CDR3 comprises 14 residues. V lost 1 base to trimming and J lost 2 bases, with 10 bases between them. In DNA, the CDR3 is TGCAGTGCTAGAGTTGAAGTCAACACAGATACGCAGTATTTT. Encoded protein: CSARVEVNTDTQYF.

This rearrangement joins TRBV15 to TRBJ2-7; D may be TRBD2 (6 bases). V lost 2 bases, J lost 6 bases, and 11 bases lay in between. The CDR3 is 13 amino acids. Germline V lookup: CDR1 LNHNV, CDR2 YYDKDF (reference sequence). As DNA, the CDR3 is TGTGCCACCAGCAGACTACGGACTACCGAGCAGTACTTC. It encodes CATSRLRTTEQYF.

The sample holds many counts of this clonotype. The rearrangement uses TRBV20-1 and TRBJ2-7; D tentatively fits TRBD1 or TRBD2 (5 bases each). Trimming took off 0 bases at V and 3 bases at J, with 21 bases between the two ends. The CDR3 loop spans 17 amino acids. Germline V lookup: CDR1 DFQATT, CDR2 SNEGSKA (reference sequence). The CDR3 here is CSARDVGTPALHYEQYF. In DNA form, the CDR3 reads TGCAGTGCTAGAGATGTGGGGACCCCCGCTCTTCACTACGAGCAGTACTTC.

The chain combines TRBV5-1 with TRBJ2-1; no clear D. V lost 4 bases, J lost 0 bases, and 8 bases lay in between. The CDR3 spans 14 residues. CDR1 SGHRS and CDR2 YFSETQ come from the germline V gene. The CDR3, as DNA: TGCGCCAGCAGCCTTCAGAGCTCCTACAATGAGCAGTTCTTC. Protein sequence: CASSLQSSYNEQFF.

This clonotype occurred many times. This chain uses TRBV11-2 with TRBJ2-3; possible D gene TRBD2, 5 bases. Germline values: CDR1 SGHAT, CDR2 FQNNGV. The CDR3 totals 16 residues. Trimming cost V 5 bases and J 0 bases, with 15 bases left between them. CDR3 sequence (DNA): TGTGCCAGCAGCCCAACCCTAGCAGGCAGCACAGATACGCAGTATTTT. Protein sequence: CASSPTLAGSTDTQYF. Together with reference TRBV11-2 and TRBJ2-3, the CDR3 gives the full variable domain: EAGVAQSPRYKIIEKRQSVAFWCNPISGHATLYWYQQILGQGPKLLIQFQNNGVVDDSQLPKDRFSAERLKGVDSTLKIQPAKLEDSAVYLCASSPTLAGSTDTQYFGPGTRLTVL.

V is TRBV28 and J is TRBJ2-3; 14 bases line up with TRBD2. V gave up 5 bases and J gave up 2 bases; unmatched junction bases: 6. Germline CDR1 and CDR2: MDHEN and SYDVKM. The CDR3 spans 17 residues. The CDR3 sequence: CASSPQGLAGDTDTQYF. CDR3 bases: TGTGCCAGCAGTCCTCAGGGACTAGCGGGAGACACAGATACGCAGTATTTT. The whole variable domain, filled in from reference TRBV28 and TRBJ2-3, reads DVKVTQSSRYLVKRTGEKVFLECVQDMDHENMFWYRQDPGLGLRLIYFSYDVKMKEKGDIPEGYSVSREKKERFSLILESASTNQTSMYLCASSPQGLAGDTDTQYFGPGTRLTVL.

This clonotype has ten or more counts. The rearrangement joins TRBV3-1 to TRBJ2-5, with 11 bases fitting TRBD2. From germline, CDR1 is LGHDT and CDR2 YNNKEL (reference sequence). V shed 3 bases and J 1 base; nucleotides not matched to a gene: 7. The CDR3 has 17 amino acids. The CDR3 nucleotides are TGTGCCAGCAGCCACCCTTCCGGGACTAGCGGCCAAGAGACCCAGTACTTC. Translation: CASSHPSGTSGQETQYF.

This clonotype was observed many times. This chain joins TRBV2 and TRBJ2-7; 15 bases map to TRBD2. The CDR3 extends over 21 amino acids. Germline assignment: CDR1 SNHLY and CDR2 FYNNEI. J lost 2 bases, V lost 5 bases, and 19 bases had no gene match. CDR3 nucleotides: TGTGCCAGCAGTTCGAGTGGCTGGCAGGGGACTAGCGGGAGGTTAACCTACGAGCAGTACTTC. This gives the protein CASSSSGWQGTSGRLTYEQYF.

This clonotype was seen a few times. The chain combines TRBV20-1 with TRBJ2-3, with TRBD2 matching 14 bases. The CDR3 is 15 amino acids. The ends lost 5 bases at V and 6 bases at J; junction bases unmatched: 7. CDR1 and CDR2 from the germline V gene are DFQATT and SNEGSKA (reference sequence). The DNA for the CDR3 is TGCAGTGCTCCGACTAGCGGGAGGGCCTGGGATACGCAGTATTTT. This gives the protein CSAPTSGRAWDTQYF.

This chain links TRBV7-9 with TRBJ2-4; D uncertain. The CDR3 consists of 12 residues. The V gene's germline CDR1 is SEHNR and CDR2 FQNEAQ (reference sequence). V was trimmed by 4 bases and J by 6 bases, leaving 7 bases between them. CDR3 nucleotide sequence: TGTGCCAGCAGCTCTTCTCCAAACATTCAGTACTTC. It specifies CASSSSPNIQYF.

The CDR3 sequence is CAWSVRDRGDTF. The CDR3 nucleotides read TGTGCCTGGAGTGTAAGGGACAGGGGGGACACCTTC. The chain recombines TRBV30 with TRBJ1-2, with 11 bases that match TRBD1. CDR3 length: 12 residues. The V segment lost 0 bases and the J segment 12 bases; nucleotides outside the gene matches: 3. Germline V lookup: CDR1 GTSNPN, CDR2 SVGIG (reference sequence).

There are many counts of this clonotype. CDR3 nucleotide sequence: TGTGCCAGCAGTTACAGGAACACTGAAGCTTTCTTT. It yields the protein CASSYRNTEAFF. This sequence joins TRBV6-5 and TRBJ1-1; D is undetermined. V was pared by 2 bases and J by 1 base, with 2 bases between. This CDR3 comprises 12 residues. The germline CDR1 and CDR2 sequences are MNHEY and SVGAGI.

The chain uses TRBV3-1 and TRBJ1-2, with D unclear. Looked up from germline, CDR1 is LGHDT and CDR2 is YNNKEL (reference sequence). V shed 4 bases and J shed 4 bases, with 16 bases lying between them. This CDR3 region has 15 residues. CDR3 region: CASSPTRSSLYGYTF. CDR3 sequence (DNA): TGTGCCAGCAGCCCGACTCGTTCATCCCTCTATGGCTACACCTTC.

In regard to this clonotype: A much larger clone differs by one base, so this may be a read error. The chain uses TRBV7-2 and TRBJ2-5; 9 positions agree with TRBD2. Per germline, CDR1 SGHTA and CDR2 FQGNSA. The CDR3 length is 16 residues. The CDR3 bases are TGTGCCAGCAGCCCCCATGGAGCGGGAGGCCAAGACACCCAGTACTTC. Translated, it gives CASSPHGAGGQDTQYF. The whole variable domain, remainder taken from reference TRBV7-2 and TRBJ2-5, is GAGVSQSPSNKVTEKGKDVELRCDPISGHTALYWYRQSLGQGLEFLIYFQGNSAPDKSGLPSDRFSAERTGGSVSTLTIQRTQQEDSAVYLCASSPHGAGGQDTQYFGPGTRLLVL.

This clonotype was picked up many times. The J gene is TRBJ1-2, the V gene TRBV3-1, with D possibly being TRBD1 (6 bases). The germline gives CDR1 LGHDT, CDR2 YNNKEL (reference sequence). The V end lost 4 bases, the J end lost 0 bases, and 15 bases lay between the germline ends. This CDR3 contains 16 residues. The DNA of the CDR3 is TGTGCCAGCAGCCCCTACTTGGGGGGCACTAACTATGGCTACACCTTC. Amino acids: CASSPYLGGTNYGYTF.

This clonotype was recorded a few times. V and J are TRBV9 and TRBJ2-5, with TRBD2 as a possible D gene (6 bases). V lost 4 bases and J lost 1, with 14 bases in between. The germline V gene has CDR1 SGDLS and CDR2 YYNGEE. This CDR3 has 15 residues. The CDR3 DNA reads as TGTGCCAGCAGCCCGCGGCGCGGGATCCAAGAGACCCAGTACTTC. This translates into CASSPRRGIQETQYF.

This clonotype turned up a few times. V gene TRBV28 combines with J gene TRBJ1-2, with D perhaps TRBD1 (5 bases). CDR1 and CDR2 from the germline V gene are MDHEN and SYDVKM. Trimming cost V 8 bases and J 4 bases, with 11 bases left between them. This CDR3 contains 12 residues. CDR3 in DNA: TGTGCCAGCCGACGGGGGGGCTATGGCTACACCTTC. Residues: CASRRGGYGYTF.

The chain has TRBV7-2 and TRBJ2-3; 12 bases are shared with TRBD2. The CDR3 length is 14 residues. V dropped 4 bases and J dropped 6; count of bases not matched to a gene: 2. CDR1 is SGHTA, CDR2 FQGNSA, per germline. The CDR3 nucleotides read TGTGCCAGCAGCTCCCTAGCGGGGGGGGATACGCAGTATTTT. It yields the protein CASSSLAGGDTQYF.